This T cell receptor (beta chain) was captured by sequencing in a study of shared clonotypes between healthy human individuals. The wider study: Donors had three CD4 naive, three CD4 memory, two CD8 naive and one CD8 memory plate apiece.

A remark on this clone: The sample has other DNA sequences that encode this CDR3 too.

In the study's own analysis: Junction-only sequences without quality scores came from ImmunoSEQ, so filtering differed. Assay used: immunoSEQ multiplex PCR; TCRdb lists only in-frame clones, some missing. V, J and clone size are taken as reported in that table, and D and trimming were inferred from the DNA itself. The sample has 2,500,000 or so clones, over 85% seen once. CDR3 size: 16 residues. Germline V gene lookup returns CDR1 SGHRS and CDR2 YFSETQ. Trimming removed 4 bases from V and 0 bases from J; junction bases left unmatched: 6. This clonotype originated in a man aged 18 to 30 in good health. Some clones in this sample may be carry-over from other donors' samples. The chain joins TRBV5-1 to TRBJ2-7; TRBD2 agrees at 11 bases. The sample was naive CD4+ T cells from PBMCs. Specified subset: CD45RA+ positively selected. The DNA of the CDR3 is TGCGCCAGCAGCCTCGGGACTAGCGGAAGCTCCTACGAGCAGTACTTC. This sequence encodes CASSLGTSGSSYEQYF.